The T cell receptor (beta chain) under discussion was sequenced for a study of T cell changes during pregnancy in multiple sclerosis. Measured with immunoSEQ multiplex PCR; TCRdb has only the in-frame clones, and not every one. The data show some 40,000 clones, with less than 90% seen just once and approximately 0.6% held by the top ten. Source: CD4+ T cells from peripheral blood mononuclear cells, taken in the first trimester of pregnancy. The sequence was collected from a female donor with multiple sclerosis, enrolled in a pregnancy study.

The CDR3 is CASSAERIYTGELFF. CDR3 in DNA: TGTGCCAGCAGTGCCGAGCGTATCTACACCGGGGAGCTGTTTTTT. The chain employs TRBV25-1 and TRBJ2-2; D remains ambiguous. Germline V lookup: CDR1 MGHDK, CDR2 SYGVNS. The CDR3 is made up of 15 amino acids. Trimming took 4 bases from V and 3 from J, leaving 12 bases between them.